The sequence of this TCR beta chain was determined in a study of molecular identifiers for immune sequencing clone quantification. Details on this clonotype: Its matching antigen is unknown. One base away lies a much larger clone, so this may be a sequencing read error.

RNA fractions of 10%, 30% or 50% and 20,000 to 1,000,000 sorted cells were the source of naive CD8 libraries. A CD8+CD4-CCR7+CD45RA+ phenotype served as the sorting definition for naive CD8 T cells. V gave up 3 bases and J gave up 2 bases; unmatched junction bases: 6. Germline V CDR1 and CDR2: LGHNA, YSLEER. CDR3 length: 16 amino acids. Findings and caveats of the study: Effector cells had over 98% of their molecules in clones above 20 RNA copies, while naive cells had under 1%.

Bulk libraries came from a prior protocol with listed TCR primers. TCRdb redid the calling of the PCR reads with MiXCR, one entry per CDR3 protein. The table lists 300,000 to 350,000 distinct CDR3 sequences, about a fifth of them singletons. The chain has TRBV4-3 and TRBJ2-3, with TRBD2 matching over 9 bases. Sequencing was performed on naive CD8+ T cells from blood, with Jurkat cell RNA spiked in. As to subset: FACS-sorted CD8+CD4-CCR7+CD45RA+ naive T cells. This TCR was recovered from a human donor in good health. Some libraries in this study had Jurkat cell RNA spiked in. This chain's CDR3 is CASSQGTSFHTDTQYF. In nucleotides, the CDR3 is TGCGCCAGCAGCCAGGGGACTAGCTTTCACACAGATACGCAGTATTTT.